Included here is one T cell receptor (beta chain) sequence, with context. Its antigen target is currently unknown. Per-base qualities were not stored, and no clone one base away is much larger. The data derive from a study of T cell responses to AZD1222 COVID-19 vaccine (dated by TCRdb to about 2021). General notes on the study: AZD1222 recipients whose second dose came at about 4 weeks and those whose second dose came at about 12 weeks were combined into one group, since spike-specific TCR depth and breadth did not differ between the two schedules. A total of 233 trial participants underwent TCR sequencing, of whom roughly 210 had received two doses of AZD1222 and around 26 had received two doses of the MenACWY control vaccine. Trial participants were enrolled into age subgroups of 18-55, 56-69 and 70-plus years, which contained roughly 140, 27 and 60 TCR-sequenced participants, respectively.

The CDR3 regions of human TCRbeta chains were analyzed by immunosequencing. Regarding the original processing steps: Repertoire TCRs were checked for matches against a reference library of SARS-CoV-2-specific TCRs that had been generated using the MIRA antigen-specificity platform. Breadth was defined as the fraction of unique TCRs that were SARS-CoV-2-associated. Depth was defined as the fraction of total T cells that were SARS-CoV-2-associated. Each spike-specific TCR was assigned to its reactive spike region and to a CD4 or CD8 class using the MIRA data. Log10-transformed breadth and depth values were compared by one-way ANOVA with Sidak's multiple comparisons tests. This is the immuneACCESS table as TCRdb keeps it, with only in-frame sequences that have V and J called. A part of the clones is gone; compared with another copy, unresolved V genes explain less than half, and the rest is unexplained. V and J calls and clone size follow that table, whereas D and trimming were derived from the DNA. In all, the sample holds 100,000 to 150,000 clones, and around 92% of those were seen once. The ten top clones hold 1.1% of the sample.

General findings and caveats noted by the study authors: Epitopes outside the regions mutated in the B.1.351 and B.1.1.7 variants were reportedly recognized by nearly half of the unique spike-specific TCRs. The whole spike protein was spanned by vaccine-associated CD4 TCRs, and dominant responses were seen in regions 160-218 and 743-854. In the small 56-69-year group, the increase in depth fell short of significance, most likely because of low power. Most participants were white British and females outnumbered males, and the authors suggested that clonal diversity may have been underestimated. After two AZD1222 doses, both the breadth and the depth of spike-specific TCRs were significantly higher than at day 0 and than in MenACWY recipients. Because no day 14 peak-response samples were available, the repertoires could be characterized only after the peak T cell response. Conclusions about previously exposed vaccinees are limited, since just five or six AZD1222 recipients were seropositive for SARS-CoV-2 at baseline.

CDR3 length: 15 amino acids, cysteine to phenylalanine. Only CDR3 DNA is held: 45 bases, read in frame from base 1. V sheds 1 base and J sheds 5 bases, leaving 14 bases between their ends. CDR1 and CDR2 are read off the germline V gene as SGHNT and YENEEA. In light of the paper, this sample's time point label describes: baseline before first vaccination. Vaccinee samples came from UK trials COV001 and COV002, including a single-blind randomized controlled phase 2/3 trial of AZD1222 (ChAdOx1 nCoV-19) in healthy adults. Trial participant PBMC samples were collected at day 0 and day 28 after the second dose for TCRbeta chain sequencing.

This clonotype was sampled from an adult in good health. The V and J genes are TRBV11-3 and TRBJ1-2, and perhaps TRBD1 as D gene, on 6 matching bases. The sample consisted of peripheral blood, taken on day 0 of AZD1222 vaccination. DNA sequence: TGTGCCAGCAGCTTAGGACAGGCCGATTTTTATGGCTACACCTTC. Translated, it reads CASSLGQADFYGYTF.